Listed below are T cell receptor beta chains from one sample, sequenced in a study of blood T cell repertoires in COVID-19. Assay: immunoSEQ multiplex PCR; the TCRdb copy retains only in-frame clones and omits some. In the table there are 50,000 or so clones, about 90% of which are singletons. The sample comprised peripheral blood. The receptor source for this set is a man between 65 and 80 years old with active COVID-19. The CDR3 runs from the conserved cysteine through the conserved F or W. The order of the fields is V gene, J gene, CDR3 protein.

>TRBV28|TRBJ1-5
CASTSPWGTPNSNQPQHF
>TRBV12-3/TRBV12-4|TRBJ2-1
CASRGTGDGEQFF
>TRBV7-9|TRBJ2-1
CASSSQGKEQFF
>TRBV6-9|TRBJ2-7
CASSYRRLPAGGYF
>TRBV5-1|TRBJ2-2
CASRVTGEWTGELFF
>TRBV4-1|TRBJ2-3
CASSQDGTRHTDTQYF
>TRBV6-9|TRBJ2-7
CANPGQGLYEQYF
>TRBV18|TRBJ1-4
CASSIRDRDEKLFF
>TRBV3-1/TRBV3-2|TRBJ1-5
CASSQGTGGNQPQHF
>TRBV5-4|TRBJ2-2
CASSTAVLNTGELFF
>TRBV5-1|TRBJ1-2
CASSFGAGGGYGYTF
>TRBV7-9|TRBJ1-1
CASSPIGENTEAFF
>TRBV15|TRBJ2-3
CATSRGRGTDTQYF
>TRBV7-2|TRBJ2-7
CASSSSTSIYEQYF
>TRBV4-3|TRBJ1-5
CASSQEWQGGWSQHF
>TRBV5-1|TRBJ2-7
CASSPQGMSSYEQYF
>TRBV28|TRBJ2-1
CASSLERGLNNEQFF
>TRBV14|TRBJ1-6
CASSPLGDSPLHF
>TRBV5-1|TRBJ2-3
CASSLGGRSTDTQYF
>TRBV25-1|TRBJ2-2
CASTPWTSQGGELFF
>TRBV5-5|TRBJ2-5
CASSTPGRTQETQYF
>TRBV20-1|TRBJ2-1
CSASPRVQKTFDEQFF
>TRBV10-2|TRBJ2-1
CASSESNRDRFF
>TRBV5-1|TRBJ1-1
CASSTQGEVNTEAFF
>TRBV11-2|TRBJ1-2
CASSLTPGQANYGYTF
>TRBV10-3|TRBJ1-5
CAISESDGNSNQPQHF
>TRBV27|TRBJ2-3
CASSLLSGTSGGARDTQYF
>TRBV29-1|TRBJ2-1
CTTMTGYNEQFF
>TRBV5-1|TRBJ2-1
CASSSRQGSGNEQFF
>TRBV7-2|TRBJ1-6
CASSSGQYNSPLHF
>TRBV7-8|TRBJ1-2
CASSLSEHNYGYTF
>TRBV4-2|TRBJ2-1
CASSHPGTSGGNEQFF
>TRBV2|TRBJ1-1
CASRGQPENTEAFF
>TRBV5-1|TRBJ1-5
CASSSGTGINQPQHF
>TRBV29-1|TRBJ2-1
CSVEAGGRYNEQFF
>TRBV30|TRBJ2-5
CAWSGSREQTQYF
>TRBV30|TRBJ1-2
CASPAGGEGYGYTF
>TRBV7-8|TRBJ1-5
CASSLPREGQPQHF
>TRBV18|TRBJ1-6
CASSRSQGSDSPLHF
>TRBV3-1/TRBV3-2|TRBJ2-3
CASSLAGLDVDTQYF
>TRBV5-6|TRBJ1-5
CASSAGANQPQHF
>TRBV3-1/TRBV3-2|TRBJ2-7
CASSLQGAGGYEQYF
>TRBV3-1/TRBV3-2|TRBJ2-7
CASSQVPGQGVYEQYF
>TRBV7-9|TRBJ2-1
CASSLGGGTYNEQFF
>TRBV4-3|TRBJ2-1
CASSQGPGQSHNEQFF
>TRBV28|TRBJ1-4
CASSPGQGTPNEKLFF
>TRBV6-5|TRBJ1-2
CASSYSSPPGREGYTF
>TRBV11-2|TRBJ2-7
CASSLRQGHEQYF
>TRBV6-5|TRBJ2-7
CASSYQSKIGPYEQYF
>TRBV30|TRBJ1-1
CAWSGWGGNTEAFF
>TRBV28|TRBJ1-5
CASSPPGARAQPQHF
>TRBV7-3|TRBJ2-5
CASSLGLAGRRETQYF
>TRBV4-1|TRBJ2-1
CASSQVSSGGAGYNEQFF
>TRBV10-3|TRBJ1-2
CAISERRTGDGYTF
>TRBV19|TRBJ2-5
CASRGQGTETQYF
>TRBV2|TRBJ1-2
CASSEGIRIYVYTF
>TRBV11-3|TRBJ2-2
CASSSGGNGELFF
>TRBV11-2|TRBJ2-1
CASSSFGPSAGGQNEQFF
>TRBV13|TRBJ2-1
CASSLAGLAINEQFF
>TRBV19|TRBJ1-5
CASSIRTGVGPQHF